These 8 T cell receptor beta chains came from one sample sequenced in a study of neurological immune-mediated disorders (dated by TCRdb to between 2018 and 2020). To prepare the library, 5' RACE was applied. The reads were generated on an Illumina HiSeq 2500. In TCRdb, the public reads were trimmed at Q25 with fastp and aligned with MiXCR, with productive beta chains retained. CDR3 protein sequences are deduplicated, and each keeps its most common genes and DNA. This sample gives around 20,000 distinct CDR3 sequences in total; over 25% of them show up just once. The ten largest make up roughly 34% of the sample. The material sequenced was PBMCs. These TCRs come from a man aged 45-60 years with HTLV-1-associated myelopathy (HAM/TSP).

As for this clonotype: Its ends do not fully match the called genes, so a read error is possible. CDR3 DNA: TGTGCCAGCAGCCGGGACTCAAAAGAAACCCAGTACTTC. Amino acids: CASSRDSKETQYF. The chain couples TRBV2 to TRBJ2-5, with D possibly being TRBD2 (6 bases). This CDR3 is 13 amino acids long. Germline CDR1 reads SNHLY; CDR2 reads FYNNEI.

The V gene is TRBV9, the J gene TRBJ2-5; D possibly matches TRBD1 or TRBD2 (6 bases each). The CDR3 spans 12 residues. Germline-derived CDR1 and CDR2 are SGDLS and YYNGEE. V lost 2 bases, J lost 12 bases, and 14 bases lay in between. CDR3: CASSVGGQKKYF. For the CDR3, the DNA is TGTGCCAGCAGCGTGGGAGGACAGAAAAAGTACTTC. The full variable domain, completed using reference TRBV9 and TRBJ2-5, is DSGVTQTPKHLITATGQRVTLRCSPRSGDLSVYWYQQSLDQGLQFLIQYYNGEERAKGNILERFSAQQFPDLHSELNLSSLELGDSALYFCASSVGGQKKYFGPGTRLLVL.

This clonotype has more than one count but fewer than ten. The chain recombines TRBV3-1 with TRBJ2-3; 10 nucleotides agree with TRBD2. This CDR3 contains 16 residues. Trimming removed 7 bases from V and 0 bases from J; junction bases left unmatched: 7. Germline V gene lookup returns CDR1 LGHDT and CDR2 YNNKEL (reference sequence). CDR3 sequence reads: CASMPGLATSTDTQYF. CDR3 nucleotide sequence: TGTGCCAGCATGCCGGGACTAGCGACTAGCACAGATACGCAGTATTTT.

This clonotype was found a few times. The CDR3 region is CASSHRGRMNTEAFF. As DNA, the CDR3 is TGTGCCAGCAGCCACAGGGGGCGAATGAACACTGAAGCTTTCTTT. The chain combines TRBV7-2 with TRBJ1-1; TRBD1 agrees at 9 bases. The CDR3 spans 15 residues. Trimming cost V 5 bases and J 0 bases; bases outside gene matches: 4. Germline-derived CDR1 and CDR2 are SGHTA and FQGNSA.

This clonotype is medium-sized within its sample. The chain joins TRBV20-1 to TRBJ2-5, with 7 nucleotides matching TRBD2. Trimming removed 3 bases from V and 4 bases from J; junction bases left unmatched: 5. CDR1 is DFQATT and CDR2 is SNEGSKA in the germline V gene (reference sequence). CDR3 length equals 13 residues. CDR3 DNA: TGCAGTGCTAGGGTAGCGGGTCTAGAGACCCAGTACTTC. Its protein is CSARVAGLETQYF.

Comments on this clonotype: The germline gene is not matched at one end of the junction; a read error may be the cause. The CDR3: CASSVSLSHNEQFF. For the CDR3, the DNA is TGTGCCAGCAGTGTGTCACTCTCCCACAATGAGCAGTTCTTC. The chain combines TRBV2 with TRBJ2-1; the D is unclear. This CDR3 region has 14 residues. Germline values: CDR1 SNHLY, CDR2 FYNNEI.

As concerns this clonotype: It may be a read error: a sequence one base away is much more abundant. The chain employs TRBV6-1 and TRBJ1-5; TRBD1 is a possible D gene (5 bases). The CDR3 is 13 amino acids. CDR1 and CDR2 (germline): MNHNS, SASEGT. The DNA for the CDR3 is TGTGACAGCAGTCCAGGGCCTCCAAGACCCCAGCATTTT. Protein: CDSSPGPPRPQHF.

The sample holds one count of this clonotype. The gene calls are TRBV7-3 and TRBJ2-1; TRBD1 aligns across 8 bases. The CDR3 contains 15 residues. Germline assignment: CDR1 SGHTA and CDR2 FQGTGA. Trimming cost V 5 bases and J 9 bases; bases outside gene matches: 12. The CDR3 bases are TGTGCCAGCAGCCCCAGGACAGGGTCCTGGCGTGAGCAGTTCTTC. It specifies CASSPRTGSWREQFF.